A selection of T cell receptor beta chains follows, all from one sample in a study of blood T cell repertoires in COVID-19. The table came from immunoSEQ multiplex PCR; TCRdb's copy has only in-frame clones and leaves some out. The sample lists 65,000 to 90,000 clones, about 83% occurring once. The sample comprised peripheral blood. The receptors shown here come from a man between 45 and 60 years old with active COVID-19. Both conserved end residues are part of each CDR3. The D gene is left open where the match is weak. Some rows have no size entry. The others give once, few or many, or a class for an expanded clone.

j_gene: TRBJ1-2
len: 12
abundance: .
v_gene: TRBV9
d_gene: .
CDR3nt: TGTGCCAGCAGCGGAAGTCCGGGTGGCTACACCTTC
CDR3aa: CASSGSPGGYTF

j_gene: TRBJ1-2
len: 13
abundance: few
v_gene: TRBV28
d_gene: .
CDR3nt: TGTGCCAGCAGTTTCGGACAGAGCTATGGCTACACCTTC
CDR3aa: CASSFGQSYGYTF

j_gene: TRBJ2-4
len: 14
abundance: .
v_gene: TRBV19
d_gene: .
CDR3nt: TGTGCCAGTAGTATGGCAGGGCTGCAAAACATTCAGTACTTC
CDR3aa: CASSMAGLQNIQYF

j_gene: TRBJ2-1
len: 11
abundance: once
v_gene: TRBV30
d_gene: .
CDR3nt: TGTGCCTGGCGGGATTACAATGAGCAGTTCTTC
CDR3aa: CAWRDYNEQFF

j_gene: TRBJ1-4
len: 14
abundance: once
v_gene: TRBV27
d_gene: .
CDR3nt: TGTGCCAGCAGACAGGAGCCAACTAATGAAAAACTGTTTTTT
CDR3aa: CASRQEPTNEKLFF

j_gene: TRBJ1-3
len: 16
abundance: .
v_gene: TRBV18
d_gene: TRBD1
CDR3nt: TGTGCCAGCTCACCTTACCAACAGGGGGATGGAAACACCATATATTTT
CDR3aa: CASSPYQQGDGNTIYF

j_gene: TRBJ2-2
len: 13
abundance: .
v_gene: TRBV2
d_gene: TRBD1
CDR3nt: TGTGCCACCCGGACAGGGAACACCGGGGAGCTGTTTTTT
CDR3aa: CATRTGNTGELFF

j_gene: TRBJ2-1
len: 16
abundance: .
v_gene: TRBV13
d_gene: TRBD2
CDR3nt: TGTGCCAGCAGATTTTGGACTAGCGGGGAGTCCGATGAGCAGTTCTTC
CDR3aa: CASRFWTSGESDEQFF

j_gene: TRBJ2-1
len: 13
abundance: .
v_gene: TRBV2
d_gene: .
CDR3nt: TGTGCCAGCAGTGTGGACAAGTACAATGAGCAGTTCTTC
CDR3aa: CASSVDKYNEQFF

j_gene: TRBJ1-5
len: 18
abundance: .
v_gene: TRBV21-1
d_gene: .
CDR3nt: TGTGCCAGCAGCCCCCCCGAAAGGGAGCCGCATAGCAATCAGCCCCAGCATTTT
CDR3aa: CASSPPEREPHSNQPQHF

j_gene: TRBJ1-1
len: 15
abundance: .
v_gene: TRBV4-3
d_gene: .
CDR3nt: TGCGCCAGCAGCCAAGATTCGGGGGAGAACACTGAAGCTTTCTTT
CDR3aa: CASSQDSGENTEAFF

j_gene: TRBJ2-7
len: 14
abundance: .
v_gene: TRBV6-5
d_gene: .
CDR3nt: TGTGCCAGCAGTTTTACCAACAGGGCCAACGAGCAGTACTTC
CDR3aa: CASSFTNRANEQYF

j_gene: TRBJ2-1
len: 14
abundance: .
v_gene: TRBV30
d_gene: .
CDR3nt: TGTGCCTCTCGGACCCTAGGGGCCTACAATGAGCAGTTCTTC
CDR3aa: CASRTLGAYNEQFF

j_gene: TRBJ2-5
len: 20
abundance: .
v_gene: TRBV24-1
d_gene: TRBD2
CDR3nt: TGTGCCACCAGTGATCCCCAATCGGGACTAGCGGGAGTGAGGGGAGAGACCCAGTACTTC
CDR3aa: CATSDPQSGLAGVRGETQYF

j_gene: TRBJ2-1
len: 14
abundance: .
v_gene: TRBV12-5
d_gene: TRBD1
CDR3nt: TGTGCTAGTGGTCGGGGACAGGGACATAATGAGCAGTTCTTC
CDR3aa: CASGRGQGHNEQFF

j_gene: TRBJ2-2
len: 14
abundance: .
v_gene: TRBV9
d_gene: .
CDR3nt: TGTGCCAGCAGCGTGAACACCAACACCGGGGAGCTGTTTTTT
CDR3aa: CASSVNTNTGELFF

j_gene: TRBJ1-1
len: 13
abundance: .
v_gene: TRBV28
d_gene: .
CDR3nt: TGTGCCAGCAGGGAGGGTCCGAACACTGAAGCTTTCTTT
CDR3aa: CASREGPNTEAFF

j_gene: TRBJ1-1
len: 13
abundance: .
v_gene: TRBV9
d_gene: .
CDR3nt: TGTGCCAGCAGCTTCGGGAAGAACACTGAAGCTTTCTTT
CDR3aa: CASSFGKNTEAFF

j_gene: TRBJ2-3
len: 15
abundance: .
v_gene: TRBV29-1
d_gene: TRBD2
CDR3nt: TGCAGCGTTGTTAGCGGGAGTAGGGGCACAGATACGCAGTATTTT
CDR3aa: CSVVSGSRGTDTQYF

j_gene: TRBJ2-7
len: 14
abundance: .
v_gene: TRBV4-1
d_gene: .
CDR3nt: TGCGCCAGCAGCCATGAGAGGGACACACGCGAGCAGTACTTC
CDR3aa: CASSHERDTREQYF

j_gene: TRBJ2-7
len: 15
abundance: .
v_gene: TRBV5-1
d_gene: .
CDR3nt: TGCGCCAGCAGCTTGGGGACTCTCTTGGACTACGAGCAGTACTTC
CDR3aa: CASSLGTLLDYEQYF

j_gene: TRBJ1-2
len: 14
abundance: .
v_gene: TRBV28
d_gene: TRBD1
CDR3nt: TGTGCCAGCAGGAAGCAGGGGGAGGACTATGGCTACACCTTC
CDR3aa: CASRKQGEDYGYTF

j_gene: TRBJ1-6
len: 14
abundance: .
v_gene: TRBV23-1
d_gene: .
CDR3nt: TGCGCACGCCTCAGGCAGTCGGCTGTTTCACCCCTCCACTTT
CDR3aa: CARLRQSAVSPLHF

j_gene: TRBJ2-3
len: 13
abundance: .
v_gene: TRBV6-6
d_gene: .
CDR3nt: TGTGCCAGCAGCAGGACTTCCCTAGATACGCAGTATTTT
CDR3aa: CASSRTSLDTQYF

j_gene: TRBJ1-2
len: 15
abundance: .
v_gene: TRBV28
d_gene: .
CDR3nt: TGTGCCAGCAGTGCACATTGGACAGTTGTTTATGGCTACACCTTC
CDR3aa: CASSAHWTVVYGYTF

j_gene: TRBJ1-2
len: 12
abundance: .
v_gene: TRBV7-2
d_gene: .
CDR3nt: TGTGCCAGCAGTTGGGCCGACTATGGCTACACCTTC
CDR3aa: CASSWADYGYTF

j_gene: TRBJ2-7
len: 13
abundance: .
v_gene: TRBV6-1
d_gene: .
CDR3nt: TGTGCCAGCAGTGAGGCAGGCTCCTACGAGCAGTACTTC
CDR3aa: CASSEAGSYEQYF